This T cell receptor (beta chain) was documented in a study of PD-1 blockade in classical Hodgkin lymphoma. Study-level information: Intravenous nivolumab at 3 mg/kg was given to patients every 2 weeks.

Regarding time point: cycle 4 day 1 (C4D1), after about 6 weeks of nivolumab. Every patient was affected by relapse after autologous stem cell transplantation, while exposure to brentuximab vedotin was not uniform. Magnetic negative selection purified CD4+ T cells from thawed PBMCs. Repertoires were generated with immunoSEQ multiplex PCR, while TCRdb's copy carries only in-frame clones and drops some. This repertoire shows tens of thousands of clones, over 75% found once; its top ten account for about 0.6%. Study results and caveats: Whereas CD4+ TCR diversity had risen significantly by C4D1, CD8+ TCR diversity had not. Some patients started nivolumab under 1 year after ASCT, and they were excluded.

Germline assignment: CDR1 SGHNT and CDR2 YYREEE (reference sequence). The CDR3 length is 15 residues. Trimming removed 5 bases from V and 0 bases from J, with 14 bases in between. This clone was observed once. The antigen is undetermined. The starting material was CD4+ T cells from blood, obtained before the fourth cycle of nivolumab. This receptor was taken from a human donor with classical Hodgkin lymphoma. The gene calls are TRBV5-4 and TRBJ1-1; D is perhaps TRBD1 (5 bases). CDR3 coding DNA: TGTGCCAGCAGAAAGGGGTGGGGGATGAACACTGAAGCTTTCTTT. Protein product: CASRKGWGMNTEAFF.